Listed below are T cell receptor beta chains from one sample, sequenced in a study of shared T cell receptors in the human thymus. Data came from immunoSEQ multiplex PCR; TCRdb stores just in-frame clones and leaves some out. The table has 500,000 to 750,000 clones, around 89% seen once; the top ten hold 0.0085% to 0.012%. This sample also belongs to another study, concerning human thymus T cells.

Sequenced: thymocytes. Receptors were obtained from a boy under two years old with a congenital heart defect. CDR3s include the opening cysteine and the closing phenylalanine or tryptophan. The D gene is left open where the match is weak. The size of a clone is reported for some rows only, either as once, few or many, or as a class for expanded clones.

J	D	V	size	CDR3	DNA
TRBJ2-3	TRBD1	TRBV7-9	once	CASSRNRDRGQSTDTQYF	TGTGCCAGCAGCAGGAACCGGGACAGGGGGCAGAGCACAGATACGCAGTATTTT
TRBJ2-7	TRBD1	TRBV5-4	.	CASSFTGGVDEQYF	TGTGCCAGCAGCTTTACAGGGGGTGTGGACGAGCAGTACTTC
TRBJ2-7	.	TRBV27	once	CASSLSPGSYEQYF	TGTGCCAGCAGTTTATCCCCGGGCTCCTACGAGCAGTACTTC
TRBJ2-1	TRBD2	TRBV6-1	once	CASSEATSDPTYTYNEQFF	TGTGCCAGCAGTGAAGCCACTAGCGACCCAACCTATACCTACAATGAGCAGTTCTTC
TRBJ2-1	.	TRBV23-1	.	CASSHLAKPGDEQFF	TGCGCCAGCAGTCATCTTGCCAAGCCGGGGGATGAGCAGTTCTTC
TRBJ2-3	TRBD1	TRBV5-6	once	CASSPGQGATDTQYF	TGTGCCAGCAGCCCGGGACAGGGGGCGACAGATACGCAGTATTTT
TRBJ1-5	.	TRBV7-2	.	CASSLKGDQPQHF	TGTGCCAGCAGCCTAAAGGGGGATCAGCCCCAGCATTTT
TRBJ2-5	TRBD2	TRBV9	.	CASSNRLAGGPGGIETQYF	TGTGCCAGTTCCAACAGGCTAGCGGGAGGGCCCGGCGGTATAGAGACCCAGTACTTC
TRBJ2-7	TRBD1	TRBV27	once	CASSLGQGVRPYEQYF	TGTGCCAGCAGTTTAGGACAGGGGGTTCGCCCCTACGAGCAGTACTTC
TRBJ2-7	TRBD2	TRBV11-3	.	CASSLEAGGTYEQYF	TGTGCCAGCAGCTTAGAAGCGGGGGGAACCTACGAGCAGTACTTC
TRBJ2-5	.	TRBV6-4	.	CASSDLAARQETQYF	TGTGCCAGCAGTGACTTAGCAGCACGGCAAGAGACCCAGTACTTC
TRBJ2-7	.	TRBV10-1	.	CASSEVAPRREQYF	TGCGCCAGCAGTGAGGTAGCGCCCCGGAGGGAGCAGTACTTC
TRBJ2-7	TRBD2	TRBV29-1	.	CSFLGLAGVGEQYF	TGCAGCTTCCTGGGACTAGCGGGAGTGGGCGAGCAGTACTTC
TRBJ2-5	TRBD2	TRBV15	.	CATSNQREALQETQYF	TGTGCCACCAGCAACCAGCGGGAGGCCCTCCAAGAGACCCAGTACTTC
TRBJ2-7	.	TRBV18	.	CASSPEVAIPYEQYF	TGTGCCAGCTCACCAGAGGTAGCGATTCCCTACGAGCAGTACTTC
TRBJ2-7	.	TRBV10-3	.	CAISDHRVSYEQYF	TGTGCCATCAGTGATCACAGGGTCTCCTACGAGCAGTACTTC
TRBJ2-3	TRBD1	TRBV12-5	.	CASGQDRVDTQYF	TGTGCTAGTGGCCAGGACAGGGTGGATACGCAGTATTTT
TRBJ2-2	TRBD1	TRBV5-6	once	CASSLAQGVTGELFF	TGTGCCAGCAGCTTGGCGCAGGGGGTCACCGGGGAGCTGTTTTTT
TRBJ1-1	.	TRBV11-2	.	CASRPRHKTEAFF	TGTGCCAGCCGACCGAGACACAAAACTGAAGCTTTCTTT
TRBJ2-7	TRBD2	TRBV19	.	CASSMGLAGESYEQYF	TGTGCCAGTAGTATGGGGCTAGCGGGAGAATCCTACGAGCAGTACTTC
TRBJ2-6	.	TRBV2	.	CASSEAYGSGANVLTF	TGTGCCAGCAGTGAAGCTTACGGGTCTGGGGCCAACGTCCTGACTTTC
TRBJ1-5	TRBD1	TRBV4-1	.	CASSQDPTGKSNQPQHF	TGCGCCAGCAGCCAAGATCCGACAGGGAAGAGCAATCAGCCCCAGCACTTT
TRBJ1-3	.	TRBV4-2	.	CASSPLRGLVRHSGNTIYF	TGTGCCAGCAGCCCATTACGTGGTCTTGTCAGACACTCTGGAAACACCATATATTTT
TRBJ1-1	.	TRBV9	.	CASSSPEVAGAGTEAFF	TGTGCCAGCAGCTCACCGGAGGTTGCGGGGGCAGGAACTGAAGCTTTCTTT
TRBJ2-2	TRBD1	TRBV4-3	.	CASSQVGQENTGELFF	TGCGCCAGCAGCCAAGTAGGACAGGAGAACACCGGGGAGCTGTTTTTT
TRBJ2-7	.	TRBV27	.	CASSTTTGMTPYEQYF	TGTGCCAGCAGCACCACTACAGGGATGACCCCCTACGAGCAGTACTTC
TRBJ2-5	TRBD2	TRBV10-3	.	CAISEGEGRARETQYF	TGTGCCATCAGTGAGGGTGAAGGGAGGGCCAGAGAGACCCAGTACTTC
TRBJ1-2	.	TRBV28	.	CASSLSQGYTF	TGTGCCAGCAGTTTATCCCAGGGCTACACCTTC
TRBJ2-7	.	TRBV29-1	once	CSVDGGSYEQYF	TGCAGCGTTGACGGAGGATCCTACGAGCAGTACTTC
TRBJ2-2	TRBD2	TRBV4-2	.	CASSQDGLAGGPNTGELFF	TGTGCCAGCAGCCAAGATGGACTAGCGGGAGGGCCGAACACCGGGGAGCTGTTTTTT
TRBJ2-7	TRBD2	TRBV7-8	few	CASSADGVAGGKDEQYF	TGTGCCAGCAGCGCTGACGGTGTAGCGGGAGGGAAGGACGAGCAGTACTTC
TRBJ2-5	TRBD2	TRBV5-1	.	CASSLSGREETQYF	TGCGCCAGCAGCTTGAGCGGGAGAGAAGAGACCCAGTACTTC
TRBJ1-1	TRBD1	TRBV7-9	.	CASSLASRTGDRVNTEAFF	TGTGCCAGCAGCTTAGCATCCCGGACAGGGGATCGGGTGAACACTGAAGCTTTCTTT
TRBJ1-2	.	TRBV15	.	CATPGDGYTF	TGTGCCACCCCAGGGGATGGCTACACCTTC
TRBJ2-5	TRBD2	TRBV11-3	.	CASSLGTSGLQETQYF	TGTGCCAGCAGCTTGGGGACTAGCGGGCTGCAAGAGACCCAGTACTTC
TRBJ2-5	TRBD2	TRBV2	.	CASSDFLLGLAGGNQETQYF	TGTGCCAGCAGTGATTTCCTTTTAGGCCTAGCGGGAGGAAACCAAGAGACCCAGTACTTC
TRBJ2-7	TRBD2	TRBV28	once	CASSHALSGSLSYEQYF	TGTGCCAGCAGCCATGCTCTTAGCGGGAGCCTCTCCTACGAGCAGTACTTC
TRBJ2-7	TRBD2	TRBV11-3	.	CASSLVAGGVYEQYF	TGTGCCAGCAGCTTAGTAGCGGGAGGGGTTTACGAGCAGTACTTC
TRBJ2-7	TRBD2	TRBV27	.	CASSRGSGTSSLPYEQYF	TGTGCCAGCAGTCGCGGGTCCGGGACTAGCTCCTTACCCTACGAGCAGTACTTC
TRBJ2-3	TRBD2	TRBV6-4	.	CASSDSGPQLAGGRTDTQYF	TGTGCCAGCAGTGACTCAGGCCCACAACTAGCGGGAGGTAGGACAGATACGCAGTATTTT